This T cell receptor beta chain stems from a study of blood T cell repertoires in COVID-19. Turning to the study itself: Acute and convalescent COVID-19 specimens originated in the United States, Italy and Spain.

In the original processing: Amplified reference gene primers provided the basis for estimating nucleated cell counts. Clones were read by immunoSEQ multiplex PCR, and TCRdb kept only the in-frame ones, dropping some. V and J calls and clone size are those listed in that table; D and trimming were worked out from the DNA. This sample has about 280,000 clones, with approximately 80% found just once. Trimming took 3 bases from V and 2 from J, leaving 8 bases between them. The CDR3 has 13 residues. The sequence came from a man aged 40-49 years who had been exposed to COVID-19. The chain joins TRBV12-3 or TRBV12-4 to TRBJ2-7; possible D gene TRBD2, 5 bases. Sequencing used PBMCs or T cells enriched from blood (not recorded which). CDR3 in DNA: TGTGCCAGCAGTTTCGCGGGTACCTACGAGCAGTACTTC. Its protein product is CASSFAGTYEQYF.